This T cell receptor (beta chain) was found in a study of shared clonotypes between healthy human individuals. V was cut by 4 bases and J by 5 bases, with 20 bases left in between. The V gene's germline CDR1 is MGHRA and CDR2 YSYEKL. The CDR3 consists of 16 residues. With regard to this clone: Its antigen is not known.

Study findings and constraints: Non-shared clonotypes displayed generation probabilities falling below those of clonotypes present in all four donors. Naive subsets generally exceeded memory subsets in estimated richness.

Only CD45RO-negative cells positively selected for CCR7 counted as naive CD8 cells, so terminally differentiated effector memory CD45RA+ cells were excluded. Some clones are missing from TCRdb's copy, which holds only in-frame ones; the method was immunoSEQ multiplex PCR. The table includes some 2 million clones, about 95% detected once. The source of this sequence is a young man in good health. Sequenced material: naive CD8+ T cells sorted from blood. This sequence joins TRBV4-1 and TRBJ2-5, with TRBD2 as a possible D gene (6 bases). DNA for the CDR3: TGCGCCAGCAGCCCCTCGGCCGGGCTAGCGAGTGAGACCCAGTACTTC. This sequence encodes CASSPSAGLASETQYF.